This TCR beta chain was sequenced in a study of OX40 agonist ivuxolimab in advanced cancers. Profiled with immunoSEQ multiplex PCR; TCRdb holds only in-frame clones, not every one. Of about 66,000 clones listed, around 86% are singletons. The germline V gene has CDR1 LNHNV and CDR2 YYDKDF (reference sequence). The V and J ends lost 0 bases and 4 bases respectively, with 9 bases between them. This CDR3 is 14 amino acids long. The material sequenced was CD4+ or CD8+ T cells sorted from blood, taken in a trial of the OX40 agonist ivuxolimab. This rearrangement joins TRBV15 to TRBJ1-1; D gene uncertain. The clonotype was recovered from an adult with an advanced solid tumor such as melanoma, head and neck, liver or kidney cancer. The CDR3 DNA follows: TGTGCCACCAGCAGAGAGGGAGTCGGCACTGAAGCTTTCTTT. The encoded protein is CATSREGVGTEAFF. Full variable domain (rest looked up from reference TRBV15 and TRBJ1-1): DAMVIQNPRYQVTQFGKPVTLSCSQTLNHNVMYWYQQKSSQAPKLLFHYYDKDFNNEADTPDNFQSRRPNTSFCFLDIRSPGLGDTAMYLCATSREGVGTEAFFGQGTRLTVV.